Listed here are 16 T cell receptor beta chains from one sample, sequenced in a study of T cell responses to AZD1222 COVID-19 vaccine. The method was immunoSEQ multiplex PCR; TCRdb's version includes in-frame clones alone and lacks a portion of them. The sample lists approximately 110,000 clones; about nine tenths were seen once. This specimen consisted of peripheral blood, obtained on day 0 of AZD1222 vaccination. These receptors were taken from an adult in good health.

The chain couples TRBV7-9 to TRBJ2-1, with 10 bases aligning to TRBD2. V lost 8 bases, J lost 0 bases, and 19 bases stayed unmatched. The CDR3 extends over 20 amino acids. CDR1 and CDR2 (germline): SEHNR, FQNEAQ (reference sequence). As DNA, the CDR3 is TGTGCCAGCCGCACAAGCCAGGGGAGGACTAGCGGTTTCTCCTACAATGAGCAGTTCTTC. It yields the protein CASRTSQGRTSGFSYNEQFF.

The chain uses TRBV6-5 and TRBJ1-2, with TRBD1 identical over 10 bases. This CDR3 contains 16 residues. The J segment lost 4 bases and the V segment lost 2 bases, leaving 7 bases of the junction unmatched. Per germline, CDR1 MNHEY and CDR2 SVGAGI. The CDR3 loop is CASSYLRTGGSYGYTF. CDR3 coding DNA: TGTGCCAGCAGTTACCTCCGGACAGGGGGTAGCTATGGCTACACCTTC.

The rearrangement joins TRBV7-9 to TRBJ1-1; TRBD1 is a possible D gene (5 bases). Germline V gene data show CDR1 as SEHNR and CDR2 as FQNEAQ (reference sequence). V lost 1 base and J lost 9, with 12 bases in between. There are 13 residues in the CDR3. The CDR3: CASSLGGRFKAFF. The CDR3 DNA reads TGTGCCAGCAGCTTAGGGGGCAGGTTCAAAGCTTTCTTT.

The chain employs TRBV7-9 and TRBJ2-7; weak D call: TRBD1 (5 bases). The CDR3 is 15 residues long. The germline V gene encodes CDR1 SEHNR and CDR2 FQNEAQ (reference sequence). V lost 0 bases, J lost 2 bases, and 11 bases lay in between. The CDR3 sequence is CASSLAATVPYEQYF. CDR3 nucleotide sequence: TGTGCCAGCAGCTTAGCCGCGACAGTCCCCTACGAGCAGTACTTC. Filled out from reference TRBV7-9 and TRBJ2-7, the complete variable domain reads DTGVSQNPRHKITKRGQNVTFRCDPISEHNRLYWYRQTLGQGPEFLTYFQNEAQLEKSRLLSDRFSAERPKGSFSTLEIQRTEQGDSAMYLCASSLAATVPYEQYFGPGTRLTVT.

The DNA for the CDR3 is TGTGCCAGCACCCGGGGTACTGCGGAGCAGTTCTTC. Translation: CASTRGTAEQFF. The chain recombines TRBV28 with TRBJ2-1, with a weak D call TRBD2 (5 bases). CDR3 length equals 12 residues. The V end was cut by 7 bases, the J end by 10 bases, with 14 bases between. Germline V lookup: CDR1 MDHEN, CDR2 SYDVKM.

The chain combines TRBV10-3 with TRBJ1-6, with TRBD1 matching 7 bases. Trimming cost V 0 bases and J 6 bases; bases outside gene matches: 8. CDR3 length: 17 amino acids. CDR1 is ENHRY and CDR2 is SYGVKD in the germline V gene. The CDR3 region has the DNA TGTGCCATCAGTGAGTCGGCAGGGGGAGTTTTTAATTCACCCCTCCACTTT. Translated: CAISESAGGVFNSPLHF.

The chain joins TRBV15 to TRBJ1-6; D may be TRBD1 (5 bases). The CDR3 consists of 14 residues. The V gene's germline CDR1 is LNHNV and CDR2 YYDKDF (reference sequence). The V end lost 5 bases, the J end lost 12 bases, and 17 bases lay between the germline ends. CDR3: CATSLGTVNGPLHF. The CDR3, as DNA: TGTGCCACCAGCCTCGGGACGGTAAATGGACCCCTCCACTTT.

The chain uses TRBV16 and TRBJ1-1; possibly TRBD1 for D (6 bases). CDR1 and CDR2 (germline): KGHSY, FQNENV. With 4 bases removed from V and 1 base from J, the gap between germline ends came to 16 bases. The CDR3 loop spans 16 amino acids. The CDR3 sequence is CASSRDTGIGNTEAFF. The CDR3 DNA reads as TGTGCCAGCAGCCGCGACACAGGGATAGGGAACACTGAAGCTTTCTTT. Full variable domain (missing parts from reference TRBV16 and TRBJ1-1): GEEVAQTPKHLVRGEGQKAKLYCAPIKGHSYVFWYQQVLKNEFKFLISFQNENVFDETGMPKERFSAKCLPNSPCSLEIQATKLEDSAVYFCASSRDTGIGNTEAFFGQGTRLTVV.

This rearrangement joins TRBV3-1 (or the pseudogene TRBV3-2) to TRBJ1-3; TRBD1 matches 9 bases. Trimming took 5 bases from V and 8 from J; bases not matched to a gene: 7. Looked up from germline, CDR1 is LGHDT and CDR2 is YNNKEL (reference sequence). This CDR3 is 14 amino acids long. This chain's CDR3 is CASSSRDREHTIYF. The DNA of the CDR3 is TGTGCCAGCAGCTCCCGGGACAGGGAACACACCATATATTTT.

The CDR3 nucleotides read TGTGCCAGCAGCCCCTGGGGGGAAGGCATAAATGAAAAACTGTTTTTT. It is translated as CASSPWGEGINEKLFF. The rearrangement joins TRBV7-6 to TRBJ1-4; D is possibly TRBD1 (5 bases). The CDR3 spans 16 residues. Looked up from germline, CDR1 is SGHVS and CDR2 is FNYEAQ. V was pared by 5 bases and J by 5 bases, with 18 bases between.

This chain links TRBV7-8 with TRBJ1-1; 12 nucleotides align to TRBD1. V was clipped by 5 bases and J by 0 bases; unmatched bases: 1. Germline V lookup: CDR1 SGHVS, CDR2 FQNEAQ. The CDR3 runs 15 residues. CDR3 DNA sequence: TGTGCCAGCAGCGGGACAGGGGGCATGAACACTGAAGCTTTCTTT. As protein: CASSGTGGMNTEAFF.

CDR3 nucleotide sequence: TGTGCCAGCAGCTTAGGGGCCGGGACAGGGGGCGACGAGCAGTACTTC. Amino acids: CASSLGAGTGGDEQYF. The chain uses TRBV7-2 and TRBJ2-7; TRBD1 matches at 12 bases. The V gene end was trimmed by 1 base and the J gene end by 5 bases; junction bases not matched to a gene: 6. The CDR3 is 16 residues long. The germline V gene has CDR1 SGHTA and CDR2 FQGNSA.

A remark on this clone: The junction departs from germline at one end; a sequencing error may be responsible. This rearrangement joins TRBV29-1 to TRBJ1-1, with TRBD1 identical over 7 bases. Germline V gives CDR1 SQVTM, CDR2 ANQGSEA. CDR3 length: 13 amino acids. The CDR3 region is CSAEQGMNTEAFF. In DNA, the CDR3 is TGCAGCGCTGAACAGGGGATGAACACTGAAGCTTTCTTT.

The chain employs TRBV10-2 and TRBJ1-1; D gene ambiguous. Germline V gene sequence: CDR1 WSHSY, CDR2 SAAADI. Trimming removed 4 bases from V and 1 base from J, with 4 bases in between. This CDR3 spans 12 amino acids. CDR3 DNA: TGCGCCAGCAGTGGACAGAACACTGAAGCTTTCTTT. This codes for CASSGQNTEAFF.

The rearrangement joins TRBV29-1 to TRBJ1-2; a possible D gene is TRBD1 (5 bases). The CDR3 totals 12 residues. Per the germline V gene, CDR1 is SQVTM and CDR2 is ANQGSEA. V was pared by 0 bases and J by 4 bases, with 6 bases between. CDR3 protein: CSVEETVYGYTF. The DNA for the CDR3 is TGCAGCGTTGAAGAGACAGTCTATGGCTACACCTTC. The complete variable domain, with remaining parts taken from reference TRBV29-1 and TRBJ1-2, reads SAVISQKPSRDICQRGTSLTIQCQVDSQVTMMFWYRQQPGQSLTLIATANQGSEATYESGFVIDKFPISRPNLTFSTLTVSNMSPEDSSIYLCSVEETVYGYTFGSGTRLTVV.

This chain connects TRBV7-2 to TRBJ2-4; TRBD2 aligns across 12 bases. Germline V CDR1 and CDR2: SGHTA, FQGNSA. CDR3 length: 17 residues. The junction had 5 bases not matched to a gene; V was cut back by 5 bases and J by 0 bases. The CDR3 loop reads CASSHRTSGVAKNIQYF. CDR3 DNA: TGTGCCAGCAGCCACCGGACTAGCGGGGTAGCCAAAAACATTCAGTACTTC.